This TCR beta chain emerged from a study of shared T cell receptors in the human thymus. CDR3 length: 13 residues. CDR1 is MNHEY, CDR2 SVGAGI, per germline. The germline V and J ends were trimmed by 10 bases and 5 bases, with 15 bases remaining between them. Clones were read by immunoSEQ multiplex PCR, and TCRdb kept only the in-frame ones, dropping some. The sample shows hundreds of thousands of clones, about 90% of them seen only once. This same sample was also part of a study on human thymus T cells. That paper notes: Resections that were taken during corrective heart surgery supplied the thymus tissue. Apparent skewing of V and J gene usage characterized both thymic and blood repertoires.

The receptor was isolated from a boy under two years old with a congenital heart defect. This sequence joins TRBV6-5 and TRBJ2-1; TRBD1 might be the D (5 bases). Sequencing was performed on thymocytes. The CDR3 sequence: CATQGPPHNEQFF. The CDR3 coding sequence is TGTGCCACCCAGGGCCCCCCCCACAATGAGCAGTTCTTC.